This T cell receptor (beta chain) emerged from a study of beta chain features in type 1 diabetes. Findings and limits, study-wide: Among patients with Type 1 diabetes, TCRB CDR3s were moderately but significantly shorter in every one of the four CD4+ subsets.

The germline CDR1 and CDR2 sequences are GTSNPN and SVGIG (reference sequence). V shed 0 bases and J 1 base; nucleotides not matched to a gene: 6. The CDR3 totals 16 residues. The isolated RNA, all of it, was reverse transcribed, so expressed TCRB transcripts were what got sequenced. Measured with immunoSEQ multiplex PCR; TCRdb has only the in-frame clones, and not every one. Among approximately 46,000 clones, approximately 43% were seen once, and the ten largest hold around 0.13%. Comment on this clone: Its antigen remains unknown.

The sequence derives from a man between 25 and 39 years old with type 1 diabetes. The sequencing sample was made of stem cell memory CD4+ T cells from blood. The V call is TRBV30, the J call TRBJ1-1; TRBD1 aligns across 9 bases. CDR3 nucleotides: TGTGCCTGGAGTGTAGGACAGGGGTTCGGGAACACTGAAGCTTTCTTT. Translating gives CAWSVGQGFGNTEAFF.